Here is one TCR beta chain with its context. Antigen specificity is unknown. These data come from a study of T cells in Graves' hyperthyroidism and ophthalmopathy. Study-level points and caveats: The model foresaw ophthalmopathy a median around 6 months prior to onset. Patients with ophthalmopathy were separated from those with stable hyperthyroidism by a 13 V-J model.

Amplification yielded TCR beta CDR3 regions, with RNA transcripts as the source. With the HTBI primer set, the TCR CDR3 went through a first round of RT-PCR. From the multiplex PCR reads, TCRdb called clonotypes with MiXCR, one entry per CDR3 protein. The sample has more than 300,000 distinct CDR3 sequences; 17% are singletons. Patients between 18 and 65 years old had hyperthyroidism, newly diagnosed and lasting under 2 months. The sample of blood was obtained at first hyperthyroidism diagnosis (before any ophthalmopathy symptoms). The CDR3 is made up of 15 amino acids. Germline CDR1 reads MNHNS; CDR2 reads SASEGT. V was cut by 2 bases and J by 4 bases, with 12 bases left in between.

This chain joins TRBV6-1 and TRBJ1-3; the D gene is possibly TRBD1 (5 bases). Sequenced input: blood. The TCR comes from a woman in her twenties or thirties with Graves' hyperthyroidism that later progressed to Graves' ophthalmopathy. DNA of the CDR3: TGTGCCAGCAGTGAACGTGACAGCTGGGGAAACACCATATATTTT. It translates to CASSERDSWGNTIYF.